This T cell receptor beta chain originates from a study of human T cells and chemical hapten exposure. Turning to the study itself: Patients having alopecia areata, totalis or universalis were mostly female.

Separate cDNA molecules received unique molecular identifiers, which the library attached to them. MiXCR, run by TCRdb on the RACE reads, gives a single entry per CDR3 protein. The sample contains around 110,000 distinct CDR3 sequences, about 11% of which appear only once. This clonotype has just a few counts. Described time point: patch test 3, about 24 weeks after DPC sensitization. Treatment specified: therapeutic diphenylcyclopropenone sensitization with weekly scalp DPC. Patch tests were applied only after blood draws. The starting material, unfractionated whole blood, was used for total RNA extraction. Specimen: whole blood, collected in connection with sensitization to the hapten diphenylcyclopropenone (DPC). The sequence came from a woman aged 50 to 60 with alopecia areata. Some clones in this sample may be carry-over from other donors' samples.

CDR3 coding DNA: TGTGCCAGCAGCCAAGAAGGGCAGGTTTTGATCACTGAAGCTTTCTTT. Residues: CASSQEGQVLITEAFF. The genes are TRBV3-1 and TRBJ1-1; D is undetermined. Germline CDR1 reads LGHDT; CDR2 reads YNNKEL (reference sequence). V was cut by 0 bases and J by 4 bases, with 15 bases left in between. The CDR3 runs to 16 residues. Looking up the rest from reference TRBV3-1 and TRBJ1-1 gives the full variable domain: DTAVSQTPKYLVTQMGNDKSIKCEQNLGHDTMYWYKQDSKKFLKIMFSYNNKELIINETVPNRFSPKSPDKAHLNLHINSLELGDSAVYFCASSQEGQVLITEAFFGQGTRLTVV.